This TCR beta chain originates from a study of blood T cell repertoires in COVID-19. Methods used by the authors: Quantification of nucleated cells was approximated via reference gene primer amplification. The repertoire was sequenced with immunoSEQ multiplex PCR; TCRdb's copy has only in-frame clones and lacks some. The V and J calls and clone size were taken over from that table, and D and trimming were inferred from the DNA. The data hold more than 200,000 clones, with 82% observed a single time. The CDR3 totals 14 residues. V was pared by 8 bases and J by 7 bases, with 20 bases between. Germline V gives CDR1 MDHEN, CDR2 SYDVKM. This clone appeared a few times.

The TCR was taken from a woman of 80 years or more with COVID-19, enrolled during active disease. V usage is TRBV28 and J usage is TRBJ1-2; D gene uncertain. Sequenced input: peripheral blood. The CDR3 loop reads CASGGGANHLGYTF. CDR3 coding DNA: TGTGCCAGCGGCGGCGGCGCCAACCACCTTGGCTACACCTTC.